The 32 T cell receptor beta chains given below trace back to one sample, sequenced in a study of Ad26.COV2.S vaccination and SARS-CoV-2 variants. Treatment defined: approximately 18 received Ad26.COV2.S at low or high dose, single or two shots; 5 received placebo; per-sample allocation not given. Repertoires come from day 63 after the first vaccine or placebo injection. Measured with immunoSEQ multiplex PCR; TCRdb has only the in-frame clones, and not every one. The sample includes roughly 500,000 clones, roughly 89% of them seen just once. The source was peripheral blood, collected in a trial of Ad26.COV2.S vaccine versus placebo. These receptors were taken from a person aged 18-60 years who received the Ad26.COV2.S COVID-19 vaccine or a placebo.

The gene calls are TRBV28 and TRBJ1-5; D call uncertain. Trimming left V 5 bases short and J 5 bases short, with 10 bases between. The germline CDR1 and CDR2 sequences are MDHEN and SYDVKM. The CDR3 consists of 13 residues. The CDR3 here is CASSPDLYQPQHF. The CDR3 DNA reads TGTGCCAGCAGTCCGGACCTCTATCAGCCCCAGCATTTT.

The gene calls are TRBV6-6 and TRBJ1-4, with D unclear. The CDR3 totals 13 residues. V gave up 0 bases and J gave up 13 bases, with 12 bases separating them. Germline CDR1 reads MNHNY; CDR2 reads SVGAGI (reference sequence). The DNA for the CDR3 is TGTGCCAGCAGTTACTCGGATTCAAGGAGACTGTTTTTT. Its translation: CASSYSDSRRLFF.

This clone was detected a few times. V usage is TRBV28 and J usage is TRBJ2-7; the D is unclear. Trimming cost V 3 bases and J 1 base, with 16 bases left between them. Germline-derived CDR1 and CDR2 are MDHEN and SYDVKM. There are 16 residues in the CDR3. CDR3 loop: CASSFLFRPRSYEQYF. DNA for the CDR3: TGTGCCAGCAGTTTTTTGTTCCGGCCCCGGTCCTACGAGCAGTACTTC.

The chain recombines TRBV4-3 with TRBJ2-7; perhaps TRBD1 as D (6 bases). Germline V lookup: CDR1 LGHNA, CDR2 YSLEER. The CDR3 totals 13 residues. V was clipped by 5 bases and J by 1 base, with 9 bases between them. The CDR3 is CASSWDISYEQYF. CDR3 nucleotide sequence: TGCGCCAGCAGCTGGGACATTTCCTACGAGCAGTACTTC.

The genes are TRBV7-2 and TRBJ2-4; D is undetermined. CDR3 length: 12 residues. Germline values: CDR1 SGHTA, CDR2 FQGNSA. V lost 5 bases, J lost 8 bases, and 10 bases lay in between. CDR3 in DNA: TGTGCCAGCAGCACCATGGTGGACATTCAGTACTTC. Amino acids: CASSTMVDIQYF.

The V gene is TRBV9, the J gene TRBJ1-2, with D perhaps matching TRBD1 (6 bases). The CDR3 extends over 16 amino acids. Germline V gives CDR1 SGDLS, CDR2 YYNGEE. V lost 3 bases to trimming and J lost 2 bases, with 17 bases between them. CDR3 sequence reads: CASSAGGGLTNYGYTF. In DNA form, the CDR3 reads TGTGCCAGCAGCGCCGGAGGGGGGCTGACGAACTATGGCTACACCTTC.

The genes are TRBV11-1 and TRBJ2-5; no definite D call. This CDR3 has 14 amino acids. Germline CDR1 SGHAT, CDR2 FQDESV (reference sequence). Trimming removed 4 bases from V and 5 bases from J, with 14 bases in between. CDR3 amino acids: CASSYGPRGETQYF. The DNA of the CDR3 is TGTGCCAGCAGCTACGGCCCCCGTGGGGAGACCCAGTACTTC.

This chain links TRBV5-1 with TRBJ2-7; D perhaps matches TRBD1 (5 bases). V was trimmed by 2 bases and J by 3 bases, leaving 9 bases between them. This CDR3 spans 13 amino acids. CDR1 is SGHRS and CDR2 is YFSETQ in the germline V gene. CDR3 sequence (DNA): TGCGCCAGCAGCTTAACAGGAGTCTACGAGCAGTACTTC. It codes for CASSLTGVYEQYF.

The CDR3 here is CASSPGGVDYGYTF. The CDR3 DNA reads TGTGCCAGCAGTCCAGGGGGCGTCGACTATGGCTACACCTTC. V is TRBV11-3 and J is TRBJ1-2; 8 nucleotides line up with TRBD1. The trim removed 6 bases at V and 3 bases at J, leaving 6 bases unmatched. In germline, CDR1 is SGHNT, CDR2 YENEEA. The CDR3 is 14 residues long.

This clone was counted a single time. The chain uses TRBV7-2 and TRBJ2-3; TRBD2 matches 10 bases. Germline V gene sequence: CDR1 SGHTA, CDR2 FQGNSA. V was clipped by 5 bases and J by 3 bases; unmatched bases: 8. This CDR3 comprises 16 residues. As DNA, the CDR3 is TGTGCCAGCAGCCTATGGATTAGCGGGAGGACAGATACGCAGTATTTT. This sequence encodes CASSLWISGRTDTQYF.

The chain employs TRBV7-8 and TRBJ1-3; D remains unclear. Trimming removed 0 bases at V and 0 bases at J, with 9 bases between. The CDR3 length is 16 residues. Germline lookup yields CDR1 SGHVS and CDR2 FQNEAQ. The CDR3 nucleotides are TGTGCCAGCAGCTTAGCCCGGCTGATCTCTGGAAACACCATATATTTT. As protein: CASSLARLISGNTIYF.

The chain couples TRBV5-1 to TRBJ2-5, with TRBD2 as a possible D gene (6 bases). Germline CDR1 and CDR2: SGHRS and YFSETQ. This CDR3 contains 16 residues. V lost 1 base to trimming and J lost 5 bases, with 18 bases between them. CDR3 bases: TGCGCCAGCAGCTTGTCGCCTAGCGTGTTTTTTGAGACCCAGTACTTC. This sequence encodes CASSLSPSVFFETQYF.

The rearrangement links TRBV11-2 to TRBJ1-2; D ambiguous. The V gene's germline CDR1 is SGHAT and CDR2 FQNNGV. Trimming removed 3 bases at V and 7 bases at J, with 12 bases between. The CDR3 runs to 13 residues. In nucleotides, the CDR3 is TGTGCCAGCAGCTTCGGTTCTTCGGGTGGCTACACCTTC. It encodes CASSFGSSGGYTF.

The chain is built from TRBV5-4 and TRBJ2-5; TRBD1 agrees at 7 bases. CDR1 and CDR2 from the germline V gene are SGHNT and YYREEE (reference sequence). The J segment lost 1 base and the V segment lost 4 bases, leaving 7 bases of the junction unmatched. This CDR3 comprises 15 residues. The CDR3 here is CASSTGTASQETQYF. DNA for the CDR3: TGTGCCAGCAGCACCGGGACAGCGAGCCAAGAGACCCAGTACTTC. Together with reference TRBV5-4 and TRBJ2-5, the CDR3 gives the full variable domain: ETGVTQSPTHLIKTRGQQVTLRCSSQSGHNTVSWYQQALGQGPQFIFQYYREEENGRGNFPPRFSGLQFPNYSSELNVNALELDDSALYLCASSTGTASQETQYFGPGTRLLVL.

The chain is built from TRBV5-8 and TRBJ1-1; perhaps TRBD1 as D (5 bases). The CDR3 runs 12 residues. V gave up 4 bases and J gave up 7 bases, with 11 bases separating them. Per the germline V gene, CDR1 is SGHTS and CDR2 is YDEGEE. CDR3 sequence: CASSPTGGEAFF. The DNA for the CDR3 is TGTGCCAGCAGCCCGACGGGGGGTGAAGCTTTCTTT.

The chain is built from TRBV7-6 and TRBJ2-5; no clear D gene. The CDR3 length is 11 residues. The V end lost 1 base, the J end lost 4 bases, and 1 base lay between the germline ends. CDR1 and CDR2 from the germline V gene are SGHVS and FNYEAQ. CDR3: CASSLVETQYF. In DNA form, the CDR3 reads TGTGCCAGCAGCTTAGTAGAGACCCAGTACTTC.

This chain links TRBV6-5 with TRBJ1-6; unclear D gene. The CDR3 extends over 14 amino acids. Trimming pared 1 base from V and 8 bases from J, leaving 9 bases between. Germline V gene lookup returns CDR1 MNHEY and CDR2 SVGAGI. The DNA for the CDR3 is TGTGCCAGCAGTTACTTGGGGTGGGATTCACCCCTCCACTTT. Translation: CASSYLGWDSPLHF.

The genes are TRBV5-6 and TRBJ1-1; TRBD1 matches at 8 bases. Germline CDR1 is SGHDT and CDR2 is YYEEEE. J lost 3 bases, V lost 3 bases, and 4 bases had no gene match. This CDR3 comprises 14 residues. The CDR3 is CASSYGQGDTEAFF. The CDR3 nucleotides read TGTGCCAGCAGCTATGGACAGGGTGACACTGAAGCTTTCTTT.

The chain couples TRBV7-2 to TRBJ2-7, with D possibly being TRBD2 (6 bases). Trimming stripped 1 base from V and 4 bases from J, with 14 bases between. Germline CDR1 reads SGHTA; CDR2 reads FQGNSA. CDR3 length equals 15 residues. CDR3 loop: CASSLVSSGPYEQYV. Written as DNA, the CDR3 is TGTGCCAGCAGCTTAGTCTCCAGCGGGCCTTACGAGCAGTACGTC.

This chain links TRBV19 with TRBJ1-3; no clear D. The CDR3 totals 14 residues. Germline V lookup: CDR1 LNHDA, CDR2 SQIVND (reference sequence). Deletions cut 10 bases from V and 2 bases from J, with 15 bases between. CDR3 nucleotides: TGTGCCACTCACCCCCGGTCTCCTGGAAACACCATATATTTT. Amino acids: CATHPRSPGNTIYF.

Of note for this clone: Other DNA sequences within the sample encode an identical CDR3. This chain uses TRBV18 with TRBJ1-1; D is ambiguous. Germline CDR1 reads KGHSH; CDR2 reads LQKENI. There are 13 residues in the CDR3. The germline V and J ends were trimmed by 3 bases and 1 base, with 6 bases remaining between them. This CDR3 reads CASSPPTNTEAFF. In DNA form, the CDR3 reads TGTGCCAGCTCACCGCCAACGAACACTGAAGCTTTCTTT. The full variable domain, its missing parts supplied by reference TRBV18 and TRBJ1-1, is NAGVMQNPRHLVRRRGQEARLRCSPMKGHSHVYWYRQLPEEGLKFMVYLQKENIIDESGMPKERFSAEFPKEGPSILRIQQVVRGDSAAYFCASSPPTNTEAFFGQGTRLTVV.

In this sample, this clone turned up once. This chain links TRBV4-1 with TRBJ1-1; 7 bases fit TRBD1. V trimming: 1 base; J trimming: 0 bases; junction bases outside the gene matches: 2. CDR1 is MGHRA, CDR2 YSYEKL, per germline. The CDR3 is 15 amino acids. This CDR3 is CASSQGDRLNTEAFF. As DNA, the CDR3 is TGCGCCAGCAGCCAAGGGGACAGATTGAACACTGAAGCTTTCTTT.

The CDR3 loop is CASSLTEGVGQPQHF. Written as DNA, the CDR3 is TGTGCCAGCTCCCTCACTGAGGGTGTAGGTCAGCCCCAGCATTTT. The gene calls are TRBV18 and TRBJ1-5, with unresolved D. The CDR3 is 15 residues long. Germline V lookup: CDR1 KGHSH, CDR2 LQKENI. V was pared by 6 bases and J by 6 bases, with 18 bases between.

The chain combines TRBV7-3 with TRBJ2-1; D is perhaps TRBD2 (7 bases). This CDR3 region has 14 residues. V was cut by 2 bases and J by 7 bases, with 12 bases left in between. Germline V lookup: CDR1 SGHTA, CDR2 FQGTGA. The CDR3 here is CASSLAGAANEQFF. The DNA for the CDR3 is TGTGCCAGCAGCTTAGCGGGGGCCGCTAATGAGCAGTTCTTC.

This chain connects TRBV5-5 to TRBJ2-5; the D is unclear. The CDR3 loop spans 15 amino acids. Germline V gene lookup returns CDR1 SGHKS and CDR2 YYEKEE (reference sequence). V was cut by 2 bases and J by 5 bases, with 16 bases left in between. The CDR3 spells CASSFKRDGEETQYF. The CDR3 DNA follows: TGTGCCAGCAGCTTTAAGCGCGACGGCGAGGAGACCCAGTACTTC.

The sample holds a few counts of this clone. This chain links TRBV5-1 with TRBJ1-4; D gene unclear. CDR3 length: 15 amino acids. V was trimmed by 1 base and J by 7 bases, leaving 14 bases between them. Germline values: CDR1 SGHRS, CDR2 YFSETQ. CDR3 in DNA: TGCGCCAGCAGCTTGTATGGGAGTTTGGGTGAAAAACTGTTTTTT. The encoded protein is CASSLYGSLGEKLFF.

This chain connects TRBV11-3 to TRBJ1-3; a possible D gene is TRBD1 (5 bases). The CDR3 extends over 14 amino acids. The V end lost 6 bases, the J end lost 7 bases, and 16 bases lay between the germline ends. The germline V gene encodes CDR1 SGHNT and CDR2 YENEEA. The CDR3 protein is CASSLTRGSNTIYF. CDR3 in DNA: TGTGCCAGCAGTTTAACCCGGGGGAGCAACACCATATATTTT.

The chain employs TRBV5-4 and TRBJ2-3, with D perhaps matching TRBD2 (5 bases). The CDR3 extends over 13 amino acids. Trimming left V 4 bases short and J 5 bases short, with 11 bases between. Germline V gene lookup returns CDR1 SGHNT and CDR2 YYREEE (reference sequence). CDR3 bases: TGTGCCAGCAGCCTAGCCGGAGAAGATACGCAGTATTTT. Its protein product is CASSLAGEDTQYF.

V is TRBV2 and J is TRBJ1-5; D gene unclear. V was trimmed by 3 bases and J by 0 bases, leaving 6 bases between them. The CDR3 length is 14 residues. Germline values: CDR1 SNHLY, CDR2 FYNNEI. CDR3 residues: CASSDRTSNQPQHF. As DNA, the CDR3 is TGTGCCAGCAGTGACAGGACTAGCAATCAGCCCCAGCATTTT. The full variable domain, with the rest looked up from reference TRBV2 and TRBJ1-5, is EPEVTQTPSHQVTQMGQEVILRCVPISNHLYFYWYRQILGQKVEFLVSFYNNEISEKSEIFDDQFSVERPDGSNFTLKIRSTKLEDSAMYFCASSDRTSNQPQHFGDGTRLSIL.

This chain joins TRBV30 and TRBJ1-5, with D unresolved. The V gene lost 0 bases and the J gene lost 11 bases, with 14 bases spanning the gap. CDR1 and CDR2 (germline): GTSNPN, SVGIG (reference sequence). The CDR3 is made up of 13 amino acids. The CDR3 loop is CAWSVSTGSAQHF. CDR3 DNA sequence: TGTGCCTGGAGTGTCTCGACGGGTTCAGCCCAGCATTTT.

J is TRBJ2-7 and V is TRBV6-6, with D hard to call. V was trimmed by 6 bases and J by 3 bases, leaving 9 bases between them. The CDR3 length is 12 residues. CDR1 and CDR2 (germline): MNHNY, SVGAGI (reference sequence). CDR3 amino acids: CASSDGSYEQYV. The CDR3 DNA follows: TGTGCCAGCAGCGACGGAAGCTACGAGCAGTACGTC.

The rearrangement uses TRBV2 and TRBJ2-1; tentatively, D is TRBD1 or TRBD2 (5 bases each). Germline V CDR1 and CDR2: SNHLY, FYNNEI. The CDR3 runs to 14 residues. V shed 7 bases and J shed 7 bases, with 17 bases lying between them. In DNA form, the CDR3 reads TGTGCCAGCACCAGACTCAGCTGGGGGAATGAGCAGTTCTTC. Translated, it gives CASTRLSWGNEQFF.